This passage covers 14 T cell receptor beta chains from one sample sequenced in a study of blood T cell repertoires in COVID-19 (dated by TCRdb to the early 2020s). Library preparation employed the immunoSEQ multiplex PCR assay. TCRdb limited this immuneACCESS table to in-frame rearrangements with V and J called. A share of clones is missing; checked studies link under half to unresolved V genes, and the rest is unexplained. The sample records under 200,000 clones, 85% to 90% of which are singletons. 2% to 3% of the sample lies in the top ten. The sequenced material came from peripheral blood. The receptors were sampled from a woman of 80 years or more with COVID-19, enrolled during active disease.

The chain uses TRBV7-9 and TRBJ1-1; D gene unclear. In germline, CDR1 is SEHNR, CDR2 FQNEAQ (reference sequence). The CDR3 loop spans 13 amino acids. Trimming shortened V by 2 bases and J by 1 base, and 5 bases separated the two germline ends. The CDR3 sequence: CASSLRENTEAFF. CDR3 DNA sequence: TGTGCCAGCAGCTTACGGGAGAACACTGAAGCTTTCTTT.

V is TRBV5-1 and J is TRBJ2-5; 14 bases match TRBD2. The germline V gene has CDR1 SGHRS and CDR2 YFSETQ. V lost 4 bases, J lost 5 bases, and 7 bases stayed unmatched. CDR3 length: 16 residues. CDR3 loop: CASSKGLAGGRETQYF. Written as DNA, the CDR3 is TGCGCCAGCAGCAAAGGACTAGCGGGAGGCCGTGAGACCCAGTACTTC. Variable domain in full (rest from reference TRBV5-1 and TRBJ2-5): KAGVTQTPRYLIKTRGQQVTLSCSPISGHRSVSWYQQTPGQGLQFLFEYFSETQRNKGNFPGRFSGRQFSNSRSEMNVSTLELGDSALYLCASSKGLAGGRETQYFGPGTRLLVL.

CDR3 region: CASGTDRFSDEQYF. The CDR3 nucleotides read TGTGCCAGCGGAACGGACAGGTTCTCGGACGAGCAGTACTTC. V gene TRBV7-2 combines with J gene TRBJ2-7, with TRBD1 identical over 7 bases. Germline-derived CDR1 and CDR2 are SGHTA and FQGNSA. V gave up 8 bases and J gave up 5 bases; unmatched junction bases: 12. This CDR3 has 14 amino acids.

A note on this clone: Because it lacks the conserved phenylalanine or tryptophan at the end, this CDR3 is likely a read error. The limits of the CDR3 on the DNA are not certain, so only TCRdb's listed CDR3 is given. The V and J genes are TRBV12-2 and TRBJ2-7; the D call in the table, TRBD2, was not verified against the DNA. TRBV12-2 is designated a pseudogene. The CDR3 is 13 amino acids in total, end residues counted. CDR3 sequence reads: CASRLDLSGGPRP.

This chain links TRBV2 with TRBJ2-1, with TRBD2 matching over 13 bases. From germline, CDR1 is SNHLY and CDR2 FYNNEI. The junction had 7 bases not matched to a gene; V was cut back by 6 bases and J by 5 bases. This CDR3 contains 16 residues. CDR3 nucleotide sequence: TGTGCCAGCAGACGAACCGGGACTAGCGGGAACAATGAGCAGTTCTTC. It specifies CASRRTGTSGNNEQFF.

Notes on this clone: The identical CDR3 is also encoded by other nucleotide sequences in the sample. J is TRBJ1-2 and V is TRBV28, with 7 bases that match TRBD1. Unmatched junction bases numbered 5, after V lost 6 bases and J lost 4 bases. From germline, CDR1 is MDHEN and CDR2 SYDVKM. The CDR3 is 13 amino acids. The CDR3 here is CASSSGQLYGYTF. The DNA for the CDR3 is TGTGCCAGCAGCTCGGGACAGCTCTATGGCTACACCTTC.

The CDR3 here is CASSPDPGGAGSPLHF. CDR3 DNA: TGTGCCAGCTCACCCGACCCAGGGGGCGCGGGTTCACCCCTCCACTTT. This chain uses TRBV18 with TRBJ1-6; the match to TRBD1 covers 8 bases. The V gene end was trimmed by 3 bases and the J gene end by 9 bases; junction bases not matched to a gene: 10. The CDR3 spans 16 residues. Germline V CDR1 and CDR2: KGHSH, LQKENI.

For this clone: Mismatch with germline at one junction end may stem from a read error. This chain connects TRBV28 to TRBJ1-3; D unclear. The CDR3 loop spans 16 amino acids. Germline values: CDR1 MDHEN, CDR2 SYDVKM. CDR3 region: CASSLLKSGSGNTIYF. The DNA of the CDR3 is TGTGCCAGCAGCTTATTGAAATCAGGCTCTGGAAACACCATATATTTT.

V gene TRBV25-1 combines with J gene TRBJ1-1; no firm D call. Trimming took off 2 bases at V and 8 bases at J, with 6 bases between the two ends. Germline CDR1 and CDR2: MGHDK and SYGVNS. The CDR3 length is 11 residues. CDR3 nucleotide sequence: TGTGCCAGCAGTGAAGGCGGCGAAGCTTTCTTT. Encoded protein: CASSEGGEAFF.

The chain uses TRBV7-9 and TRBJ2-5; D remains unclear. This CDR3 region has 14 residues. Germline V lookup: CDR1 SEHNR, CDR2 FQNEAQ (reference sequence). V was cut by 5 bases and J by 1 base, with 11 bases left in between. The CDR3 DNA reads TGTGCCAGCAGCCCCCGACGGAGCCAAGAGACCCAGTACTTC. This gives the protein CASSPRRSQETQYF.

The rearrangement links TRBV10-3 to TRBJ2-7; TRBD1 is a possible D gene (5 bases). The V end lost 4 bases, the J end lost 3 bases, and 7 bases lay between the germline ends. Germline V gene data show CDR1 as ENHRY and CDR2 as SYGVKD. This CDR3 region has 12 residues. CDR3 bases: TGTGCCATCAGTGCAGACAGCTACGAGCAGTACTTC. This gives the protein CAISADSYEQYF.

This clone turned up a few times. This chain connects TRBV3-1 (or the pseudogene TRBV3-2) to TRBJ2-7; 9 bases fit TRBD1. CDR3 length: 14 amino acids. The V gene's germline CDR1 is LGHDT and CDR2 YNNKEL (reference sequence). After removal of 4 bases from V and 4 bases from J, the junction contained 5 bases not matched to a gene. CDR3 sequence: CASSLTGGRYEQYF. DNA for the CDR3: TGTGCCAGCAGCCTGACAGGGGGAAGATACGAGCAGTACTTC.

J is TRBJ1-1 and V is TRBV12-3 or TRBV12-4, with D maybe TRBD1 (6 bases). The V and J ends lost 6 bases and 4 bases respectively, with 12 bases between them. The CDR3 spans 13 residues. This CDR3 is CASRTRGGTEAFF. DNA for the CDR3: TGTGCCAGCAGGACTAGGGGGGGCACTGAAGCTTTCTTT.

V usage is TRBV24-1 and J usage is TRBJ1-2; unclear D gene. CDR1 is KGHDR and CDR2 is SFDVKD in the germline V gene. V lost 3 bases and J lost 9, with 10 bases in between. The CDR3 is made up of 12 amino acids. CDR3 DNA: TGTGCCACCAGTGATGTCGGGGAGCGCTACACCTTC. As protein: CATSDVGERYTF.